This T cell receptor beta chain was documented in a study of siplizumab effects on memory and regulatory T cells. A note on this clone: Its target is not known.

Findings of the study overall: Mappable alloreactive CD4+ clones were on average about 62% Treg-derived with siplizumab, approximately 26% in controls. Researchers could map only a minor fraction of alloreactive clones to unstimulated subsets. In roughly 80-97% of proliferating CD4+ or CD8+ clones, a naive or memory phenotype could not be assigned. Proliferating siplizumab-cultured Tregs lacked confirmed suppressive function.

Measured with immunoSEQ multiplex PCR; TCRdb has only the in-frame clones, and not every one. The sample has 100,000 or so clones, 90% to 95% seen once; the top ten hold roughly 0.61%. The receptor was derived from a human donor in good health. Input material: Tregs sorted from blood.

The CDR3 coding sequence is TGCGCCAGCCACCCCGGGGGAGGAGGAGATACGCAGTATTTT. It specifies CASHPGGGGDTQYF. The rearrangement joins TRBV5-1 to TRBJ2-3; maybe TRBD2 (6 bases). Trimming took off 7 bases at V and 5 bases at J, with 17 bases between the two ends. This CDR3 is built from 14 residues. The germline CDR1 and CDR2 sequences are SGHRS and YFSETQ.